What follows is one T cell receptor (beta chain) and its context. The data were obtained in a study of blood T cell repertoires in COVID-19. Study summary: Donors in the United States, Italy and Spain gave samples during acute or convalescent COVID-19. PBMCs, B-cell-depleted T cells, or T cells provided the cDNA or gDNA that made up the material.

During active infection, Seattle patients enrolled and were then monitored through disease. The CDR3 runs 13 residues. V trimming: 6 bases; J trimming: 6 bases; junction bases outside the gene matches: 5. Germline V lookup: CDR1 MNHEY, CDR2 SVGAGI. Data came from immunoSEQ multiplex PCR; TCRdb stores just in-frame clones and leaves some out. The repertoire holds approximately 150,000 clones, with 70% to 90% as singletons. The sequence came from a woman between 50 and 59 years old with COVID-19, enrolled during active disease. Sequencing was performed on peripheral blood. The chain links TRBV6-5 to TRBJ1-2, with 9 bases matching TRBD1. CDR3: CASSRTGVDGYTF. The CDR3 DNA reads TGTGCCAGCAGCCGGACAGGGGTGGATGGCTACACCTTC.